This TCR beta chain was identified in a study of OX40 agonist ivuxolimab in advanced cancers. Background on the study: Three patients had partial responses: one hepatocellular carcinoma, two cutaneous melanoma.

Measured with immunoSEQ multiplex PCR; TCRdb has only the in-frame clones, and not every one. The sample lists tens of thousands of clones, 85% occurring once. The specimen was CD4+ or CD8+ T cells sorted from blood, collected in a trial of the OX40 agonist ivuxolimab. The TCR was taken from an adult with an advanced solid tumor such as melanoma, head and neck, liver or kidney cancer.

This CDR3 reads CASSAGGAQETQYF. The CDR3 bases are TGCGCCAGCAGCGCGGGGGGGGCGCAAGAGACCCAGTACTTC. The chain employs TRBV5-1 and TRBJ2-5, with 9 bases lining up with TRBD2. The CDR3 sequence is 14 residues long. Germline values: CDR1 SGHRS, CDR2 YFSETQ. The V segment lost 4 bases and the J segment 2 bases; nucleotides outside the gene matches: 3.